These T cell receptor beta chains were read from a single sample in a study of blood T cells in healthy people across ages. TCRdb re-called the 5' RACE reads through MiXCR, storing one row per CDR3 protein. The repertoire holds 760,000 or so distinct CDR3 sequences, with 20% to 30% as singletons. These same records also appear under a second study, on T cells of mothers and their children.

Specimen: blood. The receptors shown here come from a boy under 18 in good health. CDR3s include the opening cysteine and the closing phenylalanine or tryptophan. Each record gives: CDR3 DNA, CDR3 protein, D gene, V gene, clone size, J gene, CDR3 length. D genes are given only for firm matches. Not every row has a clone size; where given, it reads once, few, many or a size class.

TGTGCCATCAAGGGGGGCTTCCTCCAAGAGACCCAGTACTTC CAIKGGFLQETQYF - TRBV10-3 once TRBJ2-5 14
TGCGCCAGCAGCCCAGGGACGGCTCCCGGCAATCAGCCCCAGCATTTT CASSPGTAPGNQPQHF - TRBV5-1 - TRBJ1-5 16
TGCAGCGTTGACGGGACGGCTAGCGCAGATACGCAGTATTTT CSVDGTASADTQYF - TRBV29-1 - TRBJ2-3 14
TGTGCCAGCAGCAGAGAATTAACGATACCGGGACTAGCGGGAGGGGGCTACGAGCAGTACTTC CASSRELTIPGLAGGGYEQYF TRBD2 TRBV6-1 - TRBJ2-7 21
TGCGCCAGCAACCCGGGGGGAGGCACTGAAGCTTTCTTT CASNPGGGTEAFF - TRBV4-3 once TRBJ1-1 13
TGTGCCAGCAGCCCCGATCAGGGCTACGAGCAGTACTTC CASSPDQGYEQYF - TRBV7-3 few TRBJ2-7 13
TGCGCCAGTTGTATTAGCGGAGGTTGGGCAGATACGCAGTATTTT CASCISGGWADTQYF - TRBV5-1 - TRBJ2-3 15
TGTGCCAGCAGCGTACTAGGGGACAATGAGCAGTTCTTC CASSVLGDNEQFF - TRBV9 - TRBJ2-1 13
TGTGCCAGCAGCCCGTGGGGGGAGTATAGCTACGAGCAGTACTTC CASSPWGEYSYEQYF - TRBV7-9 few TRBJ2-7 15
TGTGCCATCAGTGGATTTGACTTTAGCGGGGAGGAAGAGACCCAGTACTTC CAISGFDFSGEEETQYF TRBD2 TRBV10-3 many TRBJ2-5 17
TGTGCCAGCAGTTTCGGGGGGTCGGGCAATCAGCCCCGGCATTTT CASSFGGSGNQPRHF - TRBV12-3/TRBV12-4 - TRBJ1-5 15
TGTGCCAGCAGTGGGGAGTTTAGGGTAATCCCCCAGCATTTT CASSGEFRVIPQHF - TRBV2 - TRBJ1-5 14